This T cell receptor (beta chain) derives from a study of human T cells and chemical hapten exposure. MiXCR was run by TCRdb on the RACE reads, yielding one entry per CDR3 protein. The sample lists approximately 25,000 distinct CDR3 sequences; approximately 10% were seen once. This clonotype was counted only a few times. The germline V gene has CDR1 SGHAT and CDR2 FQNNGV. CDR3 size: 16 residues. V lost 5 bases to trimming and J lost 3 bases, with 16 bases between them. Regarding time point: patch test 2, 6 weeks after DPC sensitization. Indicated treatment: therapeutic diphenylcyclopropenone sensitization with weekly scalp DPC.

The sequence came from a man aged 30 to 45 with alopecia areata. Some clones in this sample may be carry-over from other donors' samples. The rearrangement joins TRBV11-2 to TRBJ2-2; D call uncertain. The sequenced sample was whole blood, obtained in connection with sensitization to the hapten diphenylcyclopropenone (DPC). The CDR3 here is CASSHDPDPHTGELFF. In nucleotides, the CDR3 is TGTGCCAGCAGCCACGACCCGGACCCACACACCGGGGAGCTGTTTTTT.